This T cell receptor beta chain was sequenced for a study of cytomegalovirus exposure and HLA in healthy donors. Study-wide points: In vitro experiments confirmed that three CMV-associated chains were specific for CMV antigens. Most of the TCR beta V segments (in an earlier analysis) were productive either about 87% or about 30% of the time.

Details on this clone: Its antigen remains unidentified.

The PCR had 60 Vbeta and 13 Jbeta primers. Original handling: Later, an analysis found 80 million or so unique TCR beta chains, and 10 million to 11 million of these were shared. Generated by immunoSEQ multiplex PCR, the TCRdb table keeps only in-frame clones and is missing some. The V and J calls and clone size are taken from that table; D and trimming were inferred from the DNA. In the table there are about 190,000 clones, approximately 80% of which are singletons. This CDR3 has 14 amino acids. Germline CDR1 and CDR2: GTSNPN and SVGIG (reference sequence). V lost 2 bases to trimming and J lost 4 bases; unmatched junction nucleotides: 7.

The sequence derives from a woman between 45 and 65 years old in good health and CMV-seropositive. Specimen: PBMCs. The V call is TRBV30, the J call TRBJ1-2, with TRBD1 identical over 7 bases. CDR3 sequence reads: CAWSPGQSFYGYTF. CDR3 sequence (DNA): TGTGCCTGGAGTCCGGGACAGAGCTTCTATGGCTACACCTTC.